This TCR beta chain was recovered during a study of early T cells in non-severe SARS-CoV-2 infection (dated by TCRdb to the early 2020s). Broadly, across the study: Bulk RNA from unsorted whole blood was used for TCR sequencing, so alpha and beta chains could not be paired. The investigation overall reported the following: VDJdb matching was skewed toward anti-spike CD8 responses and likely underestimated virus-specific expansions by missing private and CD4 specificities.

A case-control design nested within a healthcare worker cohort in London, UK, was used, with weekly nasopharyngeal swab PCR tests and blood sampling performed. Healthcare workers were recruited between 23 and 31 March 2020, during the week of the UK lockdown, and were followed weekly for up to roughly 16 weeks. Library preparation employed 5' RACE. Sequencing was carried out with a NextSeq 500. Unique molecular identifiers were attached to individual cDNA molecules in the TCR library protocol so that sequencing error and PCR bias could be corrected. Both TCR alpha and beta chains were sequenced, and tight co-correlation was observed between alpha and beta sequence abundances in each sample. The study's own analysis went as follows. V gene, J gene and CDR3 annotation of TCR sequences was performed with Decombinator V4. Expanded TCRs were defined as changing significantly between any two time points under a Poisson model with p below 0.0001. TCR abundances were normalised to the total number of TCRs sequenced per sample and expressed as counts per million. MAIT TCRs were defined by TRAV1-2 paired with TRAJ12, TRAJ20 or TRAJ33, and iNKT TCRs by TRAV10 paired with TRAJ18. VDJdb, accessed on 1 November 2021, was searched for TCRs annotated for CMV, EBV and SARS-CoV-2, and TCRs annotated for more than one antigen were excluded. The public reads were quality trimmed at Q25 with fastp and then assembled into clones with MiXCR by TCRdb, keeping productive beta chains. Entries are consolidated by CDR3 protein sequence, retaining the most common genes and DNA. TCRdb, not the original authors, processed these V and J calls. Within this sample are 84,000 or so distinct CDR3 sequences, with more than 13% of them counted one time only. Roughly 11% of the sample rests with the top ten.

This clonotype has more than one count but fewer than ten. Its antigen target is currently unknown. Base-call qualities are not available, and no considerably larger clone is one nucleotide away. The germline V gene encodes CDR1 SGHTA and CDR2 FQGNSA. The CDR3, from cysteine to phenylalanine, totals 14 residues. Of all the DNA, just the CDR3 is kept, 42 bases in frame from base 1. The junction shows trimming of 4 bases on V and 0 bases on J, plus 7 bases between the germline ends. Recombination linked TRBV7-2 to TRBJ1-5; the D gene lacks a confident call. The sample taken for sequencing was whole blood. The receptor was isolated from an adult who was a healthcare worker with PCR-confirmed SARS-CoV-2 infection or an uninfected control (not recorded which). The base sequence is TGTGCCAGCAGCTCCGCCCTTAGCAATCAGCCCCAGCATTTT. It specifies CASSSALSNQPQHF.